The clone carrying this T cell receptor (beta chain) was observed a handful of times. Its antigen is undetermined. This record comes from a study of early T cells in non-severe SARS-CoV-2 infection. V lost 0 bases and J lost 1, with 10 bases in between. The germline gives CDR1 SGHRS, CDR2 YFSETQ. The CDR3 length is 15 residues. Unique molecular identifiers were added to individual cDNA molecules. TCRdb re-derived calls from the 5' RACE reads in MiXCR, one entry per CDR3 protein. The table shows roughly 100,000 distinct CDR3 sequences, with roughly 12% occurring only once. Study-wide findings and caveats: Anti-spike CD8 responses were favored in VDJdb matching, and private and CD4 specificities were missed.

V gene TRBV5-1 combines with J gene TRBJ2-5; a possible D gene is TRBD2 (5 bases). The TCR was taken from an adult who was a healthcare worker with PCR-confirmed SARS-CoV-2 infection or an uninfected control (not recorded which). The source was whole blood, collected at baseline. CDR3 loop: CASSLAWTAQETQYF. The CDR3 DNA reads as TGCGCCAGCAGCTTGGCCTGGACTGCCCAAGAGACCCAGTACTTC.